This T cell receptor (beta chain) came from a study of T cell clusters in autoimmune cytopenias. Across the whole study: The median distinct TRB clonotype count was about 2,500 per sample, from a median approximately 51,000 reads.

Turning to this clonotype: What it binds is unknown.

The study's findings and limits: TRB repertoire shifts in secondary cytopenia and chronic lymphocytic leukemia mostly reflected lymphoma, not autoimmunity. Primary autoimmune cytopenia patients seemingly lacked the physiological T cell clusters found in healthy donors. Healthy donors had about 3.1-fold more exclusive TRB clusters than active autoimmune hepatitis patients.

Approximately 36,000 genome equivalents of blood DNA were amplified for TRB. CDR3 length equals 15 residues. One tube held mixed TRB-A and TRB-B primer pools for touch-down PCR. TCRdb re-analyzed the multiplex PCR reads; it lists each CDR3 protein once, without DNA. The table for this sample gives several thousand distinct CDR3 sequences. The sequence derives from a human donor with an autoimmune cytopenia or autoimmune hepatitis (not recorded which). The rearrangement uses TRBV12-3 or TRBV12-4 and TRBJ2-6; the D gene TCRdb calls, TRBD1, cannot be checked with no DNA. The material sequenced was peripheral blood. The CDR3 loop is CASSTGGSGANVLTF.